These 22 T cell receptor beta chains share one sample of origin, sequenced in a study of PD-L1 blockade in urothelial cancer. Produced via immunoSEQ multiplex PCR; TCRdb's table is partial and in-frame only. The sample includes around 100,000 clones, 91% seen only once; the top ten take 0.92%. Specimen: PBMCs, collected around atezolizumab (anti-PD-L1) treatment. Receptors originate from an elderly woman with urothelial cancer.

The genes are TRBV5-5 and TRBJ2-5, with a possible D match to TRBD1 (6 bases). The V end was cut by 4 bases, the J end by 4 bases, with 17 bases between. Germline V CDR1 and CDR2: SGHKS, YYEKEE (reference sequence). The CDR3 is 15 residues long. CDR3 sequence: CASSRGGRGGETQYF. The CDR3 DNA reads TGTGCCAGCAGCCGGGGTGGTAGAGGGGGAGAGACCCAGTACTTC. The full variable domain, completed using reference TRBV5-5 and TRBJ2-5, is DAGVTQSPTHLIKTRGQQVTLRCSPISGHKSVSWYQQVLGQGPQFIFQYYEKEERGRGNFPDRFSARQFPNYSSELNVNALLLGDSALYLCASSRGGRGGETQYFGPGTRLLVL.

The V and J genes are TRBV2 and TRBJ2-1, with TRBD2 matching 9 bases. Germline V gives CDR1 SNHLY, CDR2 FYNNEI. With V trimmed by 8 bases and J by 3 bases, 8 bases remained unmatched. The CDR3 is 15 amino acids. DNA of the CDR3: TGTGCCAGCGGAGCTACGACTAGCGGCTACAATGAGCAGTTCTTC. This gives the protein CASGATTSGYNEQFF.

This clone was counted only a few times. The V call is TRBV25-1, the J call TRBJ1-1; D unresolved. The germline gives CDR1 MGHDK, CDR2 SYGVNS. This CDR3 region has 13 residues. The ends were cut back, 1 base at V and 4 bases at J, with 7 bases in the middle. The CDR3 protein is CASSEFGSTEAFF. DNA for the CDR3: TGTGCCAGCAGTGAATTTGGGAGCACTGAAGCTTTCTTT.

A note on this clone: The same CDR3 arises from other DNA sequences in this sample as well. The V gene is TRBV7-3, the J gene TRBJ1-1; D possibly corresponds to TRBD1 (5 bases). CDR3 length equals 13 residues. CDR1 is SGHTA and CDR2 is FQGTGA in the germline V gene. V shed 4 bases and J shed 1 base, with 7 bases lying between them. DNA for the CDR3: TGTGCCAGCAGCTCCGGACAGAACACTGAAGCTTTCTTT. The encoded protein is CASSSGQNTEAFF.

This clone is a singleton in its sample. V gene TRBV6-6 combines with J gene TRBJ1-5, with D hard to call. The V and J ends lost 5 bases and 6 bases respectively, with 8 bases between them. This CDR3 spans 12 amino acids. Per the germline V gene, CDR1 is MNHNY and CDR2 is SVGAGI (reference sequence). The CDR3 nucleotides are TGTGCCAGCAGTCCTAGCGGTCAGCCCCAGCATTTT. Amino acids: CASSPSGQPQHF.

The J gene is TRBJ1-1, the V gene TRBV10-3; D possibly corresponds to TRBD1 (5 bases). CDR1 is ENHRY, CDR2 SYGVKD, per germline. Trimming left V 3 bases short and J 6 bases short, with 11 bases between. This CDR3 has 13 residues. The CDR3 reads CAISDGGVAEAFF. In nucleotides, the CDR3 is TGTGCCATCAGTGATGGAGGGGTAGCTGAAGCTTTCTTT.

The chain's CDR3 is CASSFGGTSGKATGELFF. As DNA, the CDR3 is TGCGCCAGCAGCTTTGGGGGGACTAGCGGGAAGGCCACCGGGGAGCTGTTTTTT. V is TRBV5-1 and J is TRBJ2-2, with TRBD2 identical over 13 bases. The J segment lost 4 bases and the V segment lost 2 bases, leaving 8 bases of the junction unmatched. The CDR3 is 18 amino acids. Germline loops: CDR1 SGHRS, CDR2 YFSETQ.

The chain uses TRBV2 and TRBJ1-1; no clear D gene. This CDR3 has 12 amino acids. V lost 9 bases and J lost 1, with 9 bases in between. CDR1 SNHLY and CDR2 FYNNEI come from the germline V gene. CDR3 bases: TGTGCCAGGGTACAGCAGAACACTGAAGCTTTCTTT. This encodes CARVQQNTEAFF.

This clone was detected only once. This sequence joins TRBV7-3 and TRBJ2-7; 10 nucleotides line up with TRBD2. The CDR3 length is 16 residues. With 5 bases clipped from V and 6 bases from J, the junction kept 13 bases outside the gene matches. Germline V CDR1 and CDR2: SGHTA, FQGTGA. CDR3: CASSRDPLAGAAEQYF. CDR3 DNA sequence: TGTGCCAGCAGCCGGGATCCGCTAGCGGGAGCCGCCGAGCAGTACTTC. Variable domain in full (rest from reference TRBV7-3 and TRBJ2-7): GAGVSQTPSNKVTEKGKYVELRCDPISGHTALYWYRQSLGQGPEFLIYFQGTGAADDSGLPNDRFFAVRPEGSVSTLKIQRTERGDSAVYLCASSRDPLAGAAEQYFGPGTRLTVT.

The V call is TRBV28, the J call TRBJ2-4; D is possibly TRBD2 (6 bases). This CDR3 is built from 16 residues. CDR1 MDHEN and CDR2 SYDVKM come from the germline V gene. V shed 2 bases and J shed 0 bases, with 11 bases lying between them. The CDR3 region has the DNA TGTGCCAGCAGTTTAAGTAGCGGACTAGCCAAAAACATTCAGTACTTC. Amino acids: CASSLSSGLAKNIQYF.

The chain is built from TRBV11-2 and TRBJ2-7, with 14 positions matching TRBD2. The ends lost 5 bases at V and 0 bases at J; junction bases unmatched: 3. The length of the CDR3 is 16 residues. In germline, CDR1 is SGHAT, CDR2 FQNNGV. CDR3 DNA sequence: TGTGCCAGCAGCCAAGGGACTAGCGGGAGCTCCTACGAGCAGTACTTC. This sequence encodes CASSQGTSGSSYEQYF.

V usage is TRBV6-1 and J usage is TRBJ1-1; TRBD1 matches 7 bases. Germline values: CDR1 MNHNS, CDR2 SASEGT. V lost 3 bases to trimming and J lost 3 bases; unmatched junction nucleotides: 4. CDR3 length equals 14 residues. CDR3 sequence (DNA): TGTGCCAGCAGTGAGGACAGGTTCGACACTGAAGCTTTCTTT. Translating it yields CASSEDRFDTEAFF.

The V call is TRBV18, the J call TRBJ1-1, with a tentative D call TRBD1 (5 bases). CDR3 length equals 15 residues. CDR1 is KGHSH and CDR2 is LQKENI in the germline V gene. V dropped 3 bases and J dropped 8 bases, with 19 bases sitting between them. The CDR3 here is CASSPITNRLSEAFF. The CDR3 DNA is TGTGCCAGCTCACCGATCACTAACAGGCTTAGCGAAGCTTTCTTT.

The rearrangement links TRBV5-5 to TRBJ2-2, with a weak D call TRBD2 (6 bases). Germline V gene lookup returns CDR1 SGHKS and CDR2 YYEKEE (reference sequence). This CDR3 region has 16 residues. V lost 3 bases and J 7 bases, leaving 19 bases between the germline ends. CDR3 in amino acids: CASSSSRDFGVGELFF. CDR3 nucleotide sequence: TGTGCCAGCAGCTCCTCCCGGGACTTTGGGGTCGGGGAGCTGTTTTTT. The full variable domain, with the rest looked up from reference TRBV5-5 and TRBJ2-2, is DAGVTQSPTHLIKTRGQQVTLRCSPISGHKSVSWYQQVLGQGPQFIFQYYEKEERGRGNFPDRFSARQFPNYSSELNVNALLLGDSALYLCASSSSRDFGVGELFFGEGSRLTVL.

As DNA, the CDR3 is TGCGCCAGCAGCCAAGGCTCGGTGGGCGTTTTGGCTAATGAAAAACTGTTTTTT. Its protein is CASSQGSVGVLANEKLFF. The J gene is TRBJ1-4, the V gene TRBV4-1; D is ambiguous. Per germline, CDR1 MGHRA and CDR2 YSYEKL. The CDR3 is 18 amino acids. V was cut by 1 base and J by 3 bases, with 18 bases left in between.

V usage is TRBV7-8 and J usage is TRBJ2-7; 7 nucleotides line up with TRBD2. Germline assignment: CDR1 SGHVS and CDR2 FQNEAQ. With 1 base clipped from V and 7 bases from J, the junction kept 10 bases outside the gene matches. This CDR3 is 15 amino acids long. The CDR3 loop reads CASSLEVGGSREQYF. CDR3 coding DNA: TGTGCCAGCAGCTTAGAGGTGGGAGGGTCCAGGGAGCAGTACTTC.

The genes are TRBV5-6 and TRBJ1-1; 7 nucleotides align to TRBD1. This CDR3 has 15 amino acids. Germline CDR1 and CDR2: SGHDT and YYEEEE. V gave up 4 bases and J gave up 3 bases; unmatched junction bases: 9. CDR3 sequence: CASSHRGWGHTEAFF. CDR3 nucleotides: TGTGCCAGCAGCCACAGGGGTTGGGGACACACTGAAGCTTTCTTT.

The chain joins TRBV28 to TRBJ2-1; TRBD2 matches at 13 bases. CDR3 length: 15 amino acids. The germline V gene has CDR1 MDHEN and CDR2 SYDVKM. With V trimmed by 6 bases and J by 8 bases, 7 bases remained unmatched. Here the CDR3 reads CASSHGLAGVYEQFF. The CDR3 DNA reads as TGTGCCAGCAGCCACGGACTAGCGGGAGTTTATGAGCAGTTCTTC.

The gene calls are TRBV4-1 and TRBJ1-4; 9 bases align to TRBD1. V lost 2 bases and J lost 6; bases outside the gene matches: 10. CDR3 length equals 17 residues. Germline V gives CDR1 MGHRA, CDR2 YSYEKL. This CDR3 is CASSQTHGTGMDEKLFF. CDR3 sequence (DNA): TGCGCCAGCAGCCAAACCCACGGGACAGGGATGGATGAAAAACTGTTTTTT.

The V and J genes are TRBV6-1 and TRBJ2-2, with D unclear. Looked up from germline, CDR1 is MNHNS and CDR2 is SASEGT. Trimming left V 1 base short and J 9 bases short, with 6 bases between. CDR3 length: 12 amino acids. CDR3 DNA: TGTGCCAGCAGTGAAGGGCATCGGGAGCTGTTTTTT. It specifies CASSEGHRELFF.

This sequence joins TRBV15 and TRBJ2-2, with D possibly being TRBD1 (5 bases). The CDR3 consists of 14 residues. V lost 4 bases and J lost 6, with 12 bases in between. In germline, CDR1 is LNHNV, CDR2 YYDKDF (reference sequence). The CDR3 DNA reads TGTGCCACCAGCACGAGTAGGGGTTCCGGGGAGCTGTTTTTT. Translating gives CATSTSRGSGELFF.

The rearrangement uses TRBV13 and TRBJ2-1, with TRBD2 matching 14 bases. This CDR3 is 16 amino acids long. Germline V gene sequence: CDR1 PRHDT, CDR2 FYEKMQ (reference sequence). Unmatched junction bases numbered 9, after V lost 5 bases and J lost 9 bases. CDR3 sequence (DNA): TGTGCCAGCAGCCTCCGACTAGCGGGAGGGGTTAGTGAGCAGTTCTTC. This gives the protein CASSLRLAGGVSEQFF.